This T cell receptor beta chain was identified in a study of cytomegalovirus exposure and HLA in healthy donors. Both 60 Vbeta primers and 13 Jbeta primers went into the PCR. Clones were sequenced by immunoSEQ multiplex PCR, and TCRdb holds only the in-frame ones, with some missing. The sample carries fewer than 150,000 clones, roughly three quarters recorded once. Looked up from germline, CDR1 is SGDLS and CDR2 is YYNGEE. V shed 2 bases and J 0 bases; nucleotides not matched to a gene: 6. CDR3 length equals 17 residues. This TCR came from a male donor in good health and CMV-seronegative. V gene TRBV9 combines with J gene TRBJ2-2; 8 bases are a match to TRBD1. Sequencing input: PBMCs. CDR3 nucleotide sequence: TGTGCCAGCAGCGTTACCGGGACAGGCGCGAACACCGGGGAGCTGTTTTTT. Protein product: CASSVTGTGANTGELFF.